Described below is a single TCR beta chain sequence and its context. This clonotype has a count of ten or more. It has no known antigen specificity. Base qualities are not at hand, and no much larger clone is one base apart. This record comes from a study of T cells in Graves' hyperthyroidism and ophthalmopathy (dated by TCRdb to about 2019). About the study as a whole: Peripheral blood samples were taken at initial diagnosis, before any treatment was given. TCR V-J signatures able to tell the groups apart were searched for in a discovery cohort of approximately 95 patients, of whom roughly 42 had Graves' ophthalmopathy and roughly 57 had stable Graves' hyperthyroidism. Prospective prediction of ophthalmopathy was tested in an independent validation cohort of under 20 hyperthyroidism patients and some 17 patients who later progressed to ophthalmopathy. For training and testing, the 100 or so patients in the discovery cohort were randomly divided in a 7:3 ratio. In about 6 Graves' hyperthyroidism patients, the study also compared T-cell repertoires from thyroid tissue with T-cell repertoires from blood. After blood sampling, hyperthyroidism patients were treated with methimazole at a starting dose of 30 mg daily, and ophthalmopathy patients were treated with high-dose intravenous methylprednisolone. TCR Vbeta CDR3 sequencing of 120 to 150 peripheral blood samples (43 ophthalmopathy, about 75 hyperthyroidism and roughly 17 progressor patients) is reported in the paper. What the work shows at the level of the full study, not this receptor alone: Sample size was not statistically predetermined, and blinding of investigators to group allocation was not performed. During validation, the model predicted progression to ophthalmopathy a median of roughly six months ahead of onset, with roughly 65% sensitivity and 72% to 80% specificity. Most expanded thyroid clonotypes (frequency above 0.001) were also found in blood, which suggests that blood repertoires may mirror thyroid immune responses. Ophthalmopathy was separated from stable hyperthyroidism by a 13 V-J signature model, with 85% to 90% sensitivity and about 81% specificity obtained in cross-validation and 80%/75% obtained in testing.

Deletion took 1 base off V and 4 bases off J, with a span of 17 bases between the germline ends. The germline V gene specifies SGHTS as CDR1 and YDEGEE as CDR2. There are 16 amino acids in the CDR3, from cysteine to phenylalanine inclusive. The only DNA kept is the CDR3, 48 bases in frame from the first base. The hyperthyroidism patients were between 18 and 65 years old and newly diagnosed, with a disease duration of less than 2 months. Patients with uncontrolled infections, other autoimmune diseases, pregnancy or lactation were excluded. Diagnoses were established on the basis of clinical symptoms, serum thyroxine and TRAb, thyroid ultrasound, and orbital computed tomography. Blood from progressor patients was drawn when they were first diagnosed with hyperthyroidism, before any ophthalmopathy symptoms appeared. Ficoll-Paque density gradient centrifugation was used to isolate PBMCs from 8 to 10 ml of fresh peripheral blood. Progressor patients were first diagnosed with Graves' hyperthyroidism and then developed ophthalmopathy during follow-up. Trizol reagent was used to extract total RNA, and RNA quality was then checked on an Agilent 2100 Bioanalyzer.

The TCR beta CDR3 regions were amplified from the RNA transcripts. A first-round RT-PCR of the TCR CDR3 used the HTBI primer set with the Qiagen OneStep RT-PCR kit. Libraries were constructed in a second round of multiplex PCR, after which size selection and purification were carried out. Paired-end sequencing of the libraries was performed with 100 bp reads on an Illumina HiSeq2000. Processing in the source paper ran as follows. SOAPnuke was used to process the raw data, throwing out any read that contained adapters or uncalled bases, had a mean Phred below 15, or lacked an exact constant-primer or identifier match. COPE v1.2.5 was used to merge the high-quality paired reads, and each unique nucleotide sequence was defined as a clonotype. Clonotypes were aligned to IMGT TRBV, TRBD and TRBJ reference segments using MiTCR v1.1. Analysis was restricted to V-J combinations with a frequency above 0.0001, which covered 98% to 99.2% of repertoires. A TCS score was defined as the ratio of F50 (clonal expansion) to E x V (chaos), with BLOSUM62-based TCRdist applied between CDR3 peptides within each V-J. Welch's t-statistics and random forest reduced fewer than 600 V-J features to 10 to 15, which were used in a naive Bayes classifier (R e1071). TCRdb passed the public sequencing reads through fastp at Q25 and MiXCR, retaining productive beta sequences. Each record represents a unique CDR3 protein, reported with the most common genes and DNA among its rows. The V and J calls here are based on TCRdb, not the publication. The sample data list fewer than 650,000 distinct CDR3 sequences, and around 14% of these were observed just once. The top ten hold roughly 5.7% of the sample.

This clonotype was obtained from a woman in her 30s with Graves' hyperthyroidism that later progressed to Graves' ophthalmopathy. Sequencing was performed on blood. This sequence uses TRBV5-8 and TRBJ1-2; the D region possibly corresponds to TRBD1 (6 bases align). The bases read TGTGCCAGCAGCTTGAATGTCGGGGGCCCCCGCTATGGCTACACCTTC. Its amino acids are CASSLNVGGPRYGYTF.